The rows below give T cell receptor delta chains drawn from one sample of a study of gamma-delta T cells after stem cell transplantation. TCRdb reanalyzed the RT-PCR reads using CATT. The repertoire consists of 1,300 or so delta-chain clones, with about 3.4% occurring once and the leading ten covering roughly 13%. Sequencing was done on a sample of gamma-delta T cells. The receptor source for this set is a human donor. It is not recorded whose cells these are; they may come from a transplant donor. CDR3s include the opening cysteine and the closing phenylalanine or tryptophan. Each record gives: clone size, V gene, J gene, D gene, CDR3 DNA, CDR3 protein. D genes are given only for firm matches. Where a row states a size, it is once, few, many or the class of an expanded clone; other rows omit it.

size: .
V: TRDV1
J: TRDJ1
D: TRDD3
DNA: TGTGCTCTTGGGGTGGTTTCGGCTGGGGGCCAGTACACCGATAAACTCATCTTT
CDR3: CALGVVSAGGQYTDKLIF

size: medium-sized
V: TRDV1
J: TRDJ1
D: TRDD2
DNA: TGTGCTCTTGGGGAACTAACCCCCGCCTTCCTAGGGGGCTGGGGAGGCGAACTCATCTTT
CDR3: CALGELTPAFLGGWGGELIF

size: few
V: TRDV1
J: TRDJ1
D: .
DNA: TGTGCTCTTGGGGAATTTGGCGGGTACACCGATAAACTCATCTTT
CDR3: CALGEFGGYTDKLIF

size: large
V: TRDV1
J: TRDJ1
D: .
DNA: TGTGCTCTTGGGGCCCCTAGACGACTAAGGTGGGGACTCATCTTT
CDR3: CALGAPRRLRWGLIF

size: medium-sized
V: TRDV2
J: TRDJ1
D: TRDD3
DNA: TGTGCCTGTGACACCTTATTACTGGGGGATACTCTTTATGGCGATAAACTCATCTTT
CDR3: CACDTLLLGDTLYGDKLIF

size: .
V: TRDV2
J: TRDJ1
D: .
DNA: TGTGCCTGTGTCACCCTTCCGCGCATTGGGTTGGGGGACGACGATCTGTACACCGATAAACTCATCTTT
CDR3: CACVTLPRIGLGDDDLYTDKLIF

size: .
V: TRDV2
J: TRDJ1
D: TRDD3
DNA: TGTGCCTGTGACACTGTAGGACAGAGACTGGGGGATAGGAGAACCGATAAACTCATCTTT
CDR3: CACDTVGQRLGDRRTDKLIF

size: large
V: TRDV2
J: TRDJ1
D: TRDD3
DNA: TGTGCCTGTGACCTACTGGGGACCTACCTATCCGATAAACTCATCTTT
CDR3: CACDLLGTYLSDKLIF

size: large
V: TRDV2
J: TRDJ1
D: TRDD3
DNA: TGTGCCTGTGACACCGTACCTACAGTACTGGGGGATAAGCCAGGGTACACCGATAAACTCATCTTT
CDR3: CACDTVPTVLGDKPGYTDKLIF

size: .
V: TRDV2
J: TRDJ1
D: TRDD3
DNA: TGTGCCTGTGACACTCTGGGGGGCGGAGGTAACACCAATAAACTCATCTTT
CDR3: CACDTLGGGGNTNKLIF

size: few
V: TRDV1
J: TRDJ1
D: TRDD3
DNA: TGTGCTCTTGGGGTCATAATACTTCCCCCTGTAGGTACTGGGGGATACCCTCCCTCGTACACCGATAAACTCATCTTT
CDR3: CALGVIILPPVGTGGYPPSYTDKLIF

size: few
V: TRDV1
J: TRDJ1
D: .
DNA: TGTGCTCTTGGGGACCCGACCTTCCCTTCGTCGTACTGGGGAACCTACACCGATAAACTCATCTTT
CDR3: CALGDPTFPSSYWGTYTDKLIF

size: few
V: TRDV1
J: TRDJ1
D: .
DNA: TGTGCTCTTGGGGAACTCCCTTACACCGATAAACTCATCTTT
CDR3: CALGELPYTDKLIF

size: few
V: TRDV1
J: TRDJ3
D: TRDD3
DNA: TGTGCTCTTGGGGAACTAAGGTCCGCACTGGGGGATCTTAGCTCCTGGGACACCCGACAGATGTTTTTC
CDR3: CALGELRSALGDLSSWDTRQMFF

size: large
V: TRDV2
J: TRDJ1
D: TRDD3
DNA: TGTGCCTGTGACACCCTAAGGGGGATACCGGGCGTGGATAAACTCATCTTT
CDR3: CACDTLRGIPGVDKLIF

size: large
V: TRDV2
J: TRDJ3
D: TRDD3
DNA: TGTGCCTGTGACAGGGTACTGGGGGAGCCAAGCTCCTGGGACACCCGACAGATGTTTTTC
CDR3: CACDRVLGEPSSWDTRQMFF

size: large
V: TRDV2
J: TRDJ1
D: TRDD3
DNA: TGTGCCTCCGTAATTCTGGGGGATCCCCCCGATAAACTCATCTTT
CDR3: CASVILGDPPDKLIF

size: .
V: TRDV1
J: TRDJ1
D: TRDD2
DNA: TGTGCTCTTGGGGCCCTTCCTACGGGGACCGGGAAACTCATCTTT
CDR3: CALGALPTGTGKLIF

size: large
V: TRDV2
J: TRDJ1
D: TRDD3
DNA: TGTGCCTGTGACACCCTCGCCGGGGGATTGTTACGAACCGATAAACTCATCTTT
CDR3: CACDTLAGGLLRTDKLIF

size: few
V: TRDV3
J: TRDJ1
D: TRDD3
DNA: TGTGCCTCCCGTGCCCAGCGCCTGCTGGGGGATGTTATGTACACCGATAAACTCATCTTT
CDR3: CASRAQRLLGDVMYTDKLIF

size: large
V: TRDV2
J: TRDJ1
D: .
DNA: TGTGCCTGTGACACCGTCACTAGCAGACTTGACGATAAACTCATCTTT
CDR3: CACDTVTSRLDDKLIF

size: large
V: TRDV2
J: TRDJ1
D: TRDD3
DNA: TGTGCCTGTGACGAGGTCCTTGTGGTGGGACTGGGGCACACCGATAAACTCATCTTT
CDR3: CACDEVLVVGLGHTDKLIF